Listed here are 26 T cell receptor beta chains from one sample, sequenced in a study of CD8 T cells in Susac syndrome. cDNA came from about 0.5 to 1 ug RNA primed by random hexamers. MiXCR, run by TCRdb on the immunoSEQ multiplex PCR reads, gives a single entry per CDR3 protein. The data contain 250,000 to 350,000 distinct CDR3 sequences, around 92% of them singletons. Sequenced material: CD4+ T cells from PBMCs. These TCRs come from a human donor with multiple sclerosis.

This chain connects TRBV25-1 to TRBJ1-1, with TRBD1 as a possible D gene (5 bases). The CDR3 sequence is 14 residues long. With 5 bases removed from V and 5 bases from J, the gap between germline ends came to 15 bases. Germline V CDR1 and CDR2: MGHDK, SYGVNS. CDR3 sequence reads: CASSISGGGTEAFF. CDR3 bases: TGTGCCAGCAGTATTTCCGGCGGGGGGACTGAAGCTTTCTTT.

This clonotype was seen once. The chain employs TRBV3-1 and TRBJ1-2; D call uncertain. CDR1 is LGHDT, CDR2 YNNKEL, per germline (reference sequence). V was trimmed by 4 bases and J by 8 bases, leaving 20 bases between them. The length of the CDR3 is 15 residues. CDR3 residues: CASSPRRSVGGGYTF. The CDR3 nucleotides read TGTGCCAGCAGCCCAAGGCGGTCGGTGGGCGGCGGCTACACCTTC.

The CDR3 region is CASHGAGGRAFF. In nucleotides, the CDR3 is TGTGCCAGTCACGGGGCAGGTGGTCGGGCTTTCTTT. This sequence joins TRBV19 and TRBJ1-1; a possible D gene is TRBD1 (5 bases). Trimming took 8 bases from V and 11 from J, leaving 18 bases between them. CDR1 and CDR2 from the germline V gene are LNHDA and SQIVND (reference sequence). The CDR3 contains 12 residues.

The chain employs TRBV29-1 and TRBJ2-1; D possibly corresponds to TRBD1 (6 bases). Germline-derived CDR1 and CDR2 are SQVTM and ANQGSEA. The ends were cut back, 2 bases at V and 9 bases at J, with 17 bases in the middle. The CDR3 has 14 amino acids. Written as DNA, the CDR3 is TGCAGCGTTGAATCGGGCAGGGGTTGGGGTGAGCAGTTCTTC. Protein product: CSVESGRGWGEQFF.

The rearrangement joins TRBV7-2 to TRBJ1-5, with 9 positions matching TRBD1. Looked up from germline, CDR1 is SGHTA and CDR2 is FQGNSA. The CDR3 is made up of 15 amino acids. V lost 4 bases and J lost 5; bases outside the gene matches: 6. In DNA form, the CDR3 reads TGTGCCAGCAGCTGGGGACAGGGTGGAGATCAGCCCCAGCATTTT. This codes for CASSWGQGGDQPQHF. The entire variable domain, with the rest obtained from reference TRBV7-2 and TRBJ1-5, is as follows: GAGVSQSPSNKVTEKGKDVELRCDPISGHTALYWYRQSLGQGLEFLIYFQGNSAPDKSGLPSDRFSAERTGGSVSTLTIQRTQQEDSAVYLCASSWGQGGDQPQHFGDGTRLSIL.

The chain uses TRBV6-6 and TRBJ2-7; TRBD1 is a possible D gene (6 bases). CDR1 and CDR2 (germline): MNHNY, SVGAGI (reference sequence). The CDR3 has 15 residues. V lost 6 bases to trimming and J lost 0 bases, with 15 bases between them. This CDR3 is CASRKDSFSSYEQYF. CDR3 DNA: TGTGCCAGCAGAAAGGACAGCTTTAGCTCCTACGAGCAGTACTTC.

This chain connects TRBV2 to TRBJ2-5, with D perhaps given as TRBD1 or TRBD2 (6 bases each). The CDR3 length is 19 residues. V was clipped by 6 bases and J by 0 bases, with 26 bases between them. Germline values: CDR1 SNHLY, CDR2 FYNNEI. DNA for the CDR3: TGTGCCAGCAGCGAGATGGGGGCTAGCGCCGACCCGTACCAAGAGACCCAGTACTTC. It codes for CASSEMGASADPYQETQYF.

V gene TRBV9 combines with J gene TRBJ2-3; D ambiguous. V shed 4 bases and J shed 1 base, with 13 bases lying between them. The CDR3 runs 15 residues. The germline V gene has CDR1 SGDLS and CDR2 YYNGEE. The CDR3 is CASSLGILGTDTQYF. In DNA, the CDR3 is TGTGCCAGCAGCCTGGGGATCCTAGGCACAGATACGCAGTATTTT.

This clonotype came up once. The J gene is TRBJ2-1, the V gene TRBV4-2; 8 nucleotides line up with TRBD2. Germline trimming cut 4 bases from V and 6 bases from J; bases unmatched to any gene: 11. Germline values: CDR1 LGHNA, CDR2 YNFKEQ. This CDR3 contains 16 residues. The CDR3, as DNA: TGTGCCAGCAGCCCCTTTTATCAGCGGGAGATCAATGAGCAGTTCTTC. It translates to CASSPFYQREINEQFF.

The CDR3 DNA reads TGTGCCAGCAGCCAAGAGGTTGGACGGAGAATAGCCAAAAACATTCAGTACTTC. Its translation: CASSQEVGRRIAKNIQYF. The rearrangement joins TRBV3-1 to TRBJ2-4; D remains unclear. The CDR3 sequence is 18 residues long. Between the trimmed V and J ends, which lost 0 bases and 0 bases, there was a span of 15 bases. Germline V gene sequence: CDR1 LGHDT, CDR2 YNNKEL (reference sequence).

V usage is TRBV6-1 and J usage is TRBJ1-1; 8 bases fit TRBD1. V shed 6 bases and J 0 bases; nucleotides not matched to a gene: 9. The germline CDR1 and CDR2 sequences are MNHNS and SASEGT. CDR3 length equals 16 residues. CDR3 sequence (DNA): TGTGCCAGCAGGGACAGGGTTACAGATATGAACACTGAAGCTTTCTTT. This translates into CASRDRVTDMNTEAFF.

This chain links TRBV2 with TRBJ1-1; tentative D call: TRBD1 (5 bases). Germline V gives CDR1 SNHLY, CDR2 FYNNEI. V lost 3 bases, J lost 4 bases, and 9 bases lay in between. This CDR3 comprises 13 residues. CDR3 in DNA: TGTGCCAGCAGTGATCTCAGGGCCACTGAAGCTTTCTTT. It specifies CASSDLRATEAFF.

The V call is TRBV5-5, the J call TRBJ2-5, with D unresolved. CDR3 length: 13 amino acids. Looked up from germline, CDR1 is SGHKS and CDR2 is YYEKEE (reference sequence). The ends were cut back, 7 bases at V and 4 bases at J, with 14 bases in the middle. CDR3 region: CASQWVFRETQYF. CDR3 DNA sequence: TGTGCCAGCCAATGGGTTTTCCGAGAGACCCAGTACTTC.

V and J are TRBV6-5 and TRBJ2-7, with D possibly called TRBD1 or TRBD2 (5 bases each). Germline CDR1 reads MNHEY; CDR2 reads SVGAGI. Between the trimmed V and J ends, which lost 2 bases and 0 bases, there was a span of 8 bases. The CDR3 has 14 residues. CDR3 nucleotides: TGTGCCAGCAGTTACGGGGACGTCTCCTACGAGCAGTACTTC. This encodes CASSYGDVSYEQYF.

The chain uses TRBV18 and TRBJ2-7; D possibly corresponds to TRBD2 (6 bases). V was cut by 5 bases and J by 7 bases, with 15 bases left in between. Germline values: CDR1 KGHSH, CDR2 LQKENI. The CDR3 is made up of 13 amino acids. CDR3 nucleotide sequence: TGTGCCAGCTCATACGTAAGGGACTTGGAGCAGTACTTC. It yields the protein CASSYVRDLEQYF.

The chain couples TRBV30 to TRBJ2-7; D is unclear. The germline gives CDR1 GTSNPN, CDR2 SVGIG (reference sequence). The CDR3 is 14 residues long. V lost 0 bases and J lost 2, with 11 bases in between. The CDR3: CAWSVIRAAYEQYF. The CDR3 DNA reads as TGTGCCTGGAGTGTCATACGGGCCGCCTACGAGCAGTACTTC.

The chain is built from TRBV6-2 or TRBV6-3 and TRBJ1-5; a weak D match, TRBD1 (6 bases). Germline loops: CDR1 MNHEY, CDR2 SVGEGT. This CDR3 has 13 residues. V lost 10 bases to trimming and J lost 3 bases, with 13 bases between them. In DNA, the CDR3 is TGTGCCACGATGGACAGAATCAATCAGCCCCAGCATTTT. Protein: CATMDRINQPQHF.

The CDR3 DNA reads as TGCGCCAGCAGTAAGGATATGAACACTGAAGCTTTCTTT. Residues: CASSKDMNTEAFF. The rearrangement uses TRBV5-1 and TRBJ1-1, with D unclear. The CDR3 runs 13 residues. With 5 bases removed from V and 0 bases from J, the gap between germline ends came to 8 bases. Germline values: CDR1 SGHRS, CDR2 YFSETQ.

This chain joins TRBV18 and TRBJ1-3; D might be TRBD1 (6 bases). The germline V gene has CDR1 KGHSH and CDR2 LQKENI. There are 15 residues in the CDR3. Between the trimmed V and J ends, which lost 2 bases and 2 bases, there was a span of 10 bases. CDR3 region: CASSPGTGPGNTIYF. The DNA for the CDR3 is TGTGCCAGCTCACCAGGTACAGGGCCTGGAAACACCATATATTTT.

CDR3 protein: CASSLNRAGGELFF. The CDR3 DNA is TGTGCCAGCAGTTTAAACAGGGCGGGCGGGGAGCTGTTTTTT. The V gene is TRBV27, the J gene TRBJ2-2, with D tentatively TRBD1 (6 bases). Germline CDR1 is MNHEY and CDR2 is SMNVEV (reference sequence). The CDR3 loop spans 14 amino acids. Between the trimmed V and J ends, which lost 2 bases and 7 bases, there was a span of 11 bases.

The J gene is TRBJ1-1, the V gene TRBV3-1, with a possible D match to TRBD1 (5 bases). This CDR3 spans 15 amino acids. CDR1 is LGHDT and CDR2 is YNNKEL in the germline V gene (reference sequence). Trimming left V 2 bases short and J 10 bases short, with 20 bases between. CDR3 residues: CASSQTMRRGGLAFF. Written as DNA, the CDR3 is TGTGCCAGCAGCCAAACCATGCGGAGGGGAGGGCTAGCTTTCTTT.

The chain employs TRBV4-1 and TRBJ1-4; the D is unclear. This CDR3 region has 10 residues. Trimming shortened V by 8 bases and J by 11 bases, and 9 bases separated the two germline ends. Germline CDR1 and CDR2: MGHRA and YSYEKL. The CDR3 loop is CASRGRKLFF. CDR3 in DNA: TGCGCCAGCCGAGGGAGGAAACTGTTTTTT.

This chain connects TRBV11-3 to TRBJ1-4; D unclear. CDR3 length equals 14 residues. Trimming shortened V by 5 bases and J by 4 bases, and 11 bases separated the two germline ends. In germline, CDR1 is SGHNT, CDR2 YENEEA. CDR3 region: CASSHQRSNEKLFF. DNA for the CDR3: TGTGCCAGCAGCCATCAGAGGAGTAATGAAAAACTGTTTTTT.

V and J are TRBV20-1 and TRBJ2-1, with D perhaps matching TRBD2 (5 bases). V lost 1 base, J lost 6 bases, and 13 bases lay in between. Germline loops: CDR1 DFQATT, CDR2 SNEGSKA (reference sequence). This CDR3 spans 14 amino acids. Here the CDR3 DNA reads TGCAGTGCTAGAGCGGGATCCCTTCTCAATGAGCAGTTCTTC. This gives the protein CSARAGSLLNEQFF.

CDR3 amino acids: CAAGGREGEQPQHF. CDR3 nucleotides: TGTGCCGCCGGTGGTCGGGAGGGGGAGCAGCCCCAGCATTTT. This chain links TRBV10-3 with TRBJ1-5, with D maybe TRBD1 (6 bases). The CDR3 is made up of 14 amino acids. CDR1 and CDR2 from the germline V gene are ENHRY and SYGVKD. Trimming took off 11 bases at V and 7 bases at J, with 21 bases between the two ends.

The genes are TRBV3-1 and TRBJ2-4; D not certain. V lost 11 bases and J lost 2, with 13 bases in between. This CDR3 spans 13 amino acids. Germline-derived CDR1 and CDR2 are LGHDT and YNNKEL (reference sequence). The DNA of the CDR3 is TGTGCCTCCCGTCCTGGGACCAAAAACATTCAGTACTTC. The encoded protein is CASRPGTKNIQYF.